Reported below is one T cell receptor beta chain. Its antigen remains unknown. There are 19 residues in the CDR3. Trimming removed 2 bases from V and 4 bases from J; junction bases left unmatched: 20. Per the germline V gene, CDR1 is GTSNPN and CDR2 is SVGIG (reference sequence). Amplification used 60 Vbeta primers and 13 Jbeta primers. Method: immunoSEQ multiplex PCR; TCRdb's copy keeps in-frame clones and lacks some. The table lists about 130,000 clones. There were likely unrecorded immune exposures, though donors were nominally healthy when sampled. The data were taken from a study of cytomegalovirus exposure and HLA in healthy donors. Regarding the study as a whole: A link between a missense DCLRE1C variant and TCR beta V- and J-gene trimming emerged from a later analysis. Likely technical artifact: a cluster of highly shared sequence variants.

The receptor was isolated from a man aged 18 to 30 in good health and CMV-seronegative. This chain connects TRBV30 to TRBJ1-1, with 9 bases lining up with TRBD1. Sequencing was carried out using PBMCs. CDR3 in amino acids: CAWSFWAGSGDRASTEAFF. CDR3 DNA: TGTGCCTGGAGTTTTTGGGCTGGCTCGGGGGACAGGGCTAGCACTGAAGCTTTCTTT.